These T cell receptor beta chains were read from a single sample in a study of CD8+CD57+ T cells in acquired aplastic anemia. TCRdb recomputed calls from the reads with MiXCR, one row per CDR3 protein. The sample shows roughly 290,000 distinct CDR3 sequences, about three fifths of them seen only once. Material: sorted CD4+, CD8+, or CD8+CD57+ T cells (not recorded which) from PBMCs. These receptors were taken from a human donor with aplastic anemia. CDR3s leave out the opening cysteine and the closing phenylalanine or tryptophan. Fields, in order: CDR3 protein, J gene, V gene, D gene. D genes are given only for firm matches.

ASSLPRAGGDTGANVLT | TRBJ2-6 | TRBV7-9 | NA
ASRTGWSNTEAF | TRBJ1-1 | TRBV19 | TRBD1
ASSGTSTGPTGYT | TRBJ1-2 | TRBV9 | TRBD1
SARMGLAGSTDTQY | TRBJ2-3 | TRBV20-1 | TRBD2
ASSVSSQETQY | NA | TRBV9 | NA
SVGQRSPYEQY | TRBJ2-7 | TRBV29-1 | NA
ASSFSDSSYT | TRBJ1-2 | TRBV5-6 | NA
ASSEQGAATYNEQF | TRBJ2-1 | TRBV2 | NA
ASSLRTRGNTGELF | TRBJ2-2 | TRBV7-8 | TRBD2
ATSGGQGPSGANVLT | TRBJ2-6 | TRBV24-1 | NA
ASTLRGQGAREQY | TRBJ2-7 | TRBV6-2/TRBV6-3 | TRBD1
SARDLGLRNTEAF | TRBJ1-1 | TRBV20-1 | NA
ASSYPAQGDTEAF | TRBJ1-1 | TRBV6-2/TRBV6-3 | NA
ASSRTTVNEEYYGYT | TRBJ1-2 | TRBV7-9 | NA
SAIDGGRIDTQY | TRBJ2-3 | TRBV20-1 | TRBD2
SASPRGIGGNTIY | TRBJ1-3 | TRBV20-1 | NA
SARDFRSYT | TRBJ1-2 | TRBV20-1 | NA
SVRELNTEAF | TRBJ1-1 | TRBV29-1 | NA
ASSLAGAVNYGYT | TRBJ1-2 | TRBV5-8 | NA
ASSSRTLDATIY | TRBJ1-3 | TRBV9 | NA